The clone carrying this T cell receptor (beta chain) is a singleton in its sample. The data stem from a study of blood T cell repertoires in COVID-19. TCRdb keeps only in-frame clones here, not all; method: immunoSEQ multiplex PCR. Of 55,000 to 75,000 clones listed, approximately 84% are singletons. Germline CDR1 is SGHTA and CDR2 is FQGNSA. The V and J ends lost 2 bases and 3 bases respectively, with 12 bases between them. This CDR3 has 15 amino acids. The receptor comes from a man aged 45-65 years with active COVID-19. This chain joins TRBV7-2 and TRBJ2-3; perhaps TRBD1 as D (6 bases). Sequenced material: peripheral blood. The CDR3, as DNA: TGTGCCAGCAGCTTAATCGGACAGTTGACAGATACGCAGTATTTT. Its translation is CASSLIGQLTDTQYF.